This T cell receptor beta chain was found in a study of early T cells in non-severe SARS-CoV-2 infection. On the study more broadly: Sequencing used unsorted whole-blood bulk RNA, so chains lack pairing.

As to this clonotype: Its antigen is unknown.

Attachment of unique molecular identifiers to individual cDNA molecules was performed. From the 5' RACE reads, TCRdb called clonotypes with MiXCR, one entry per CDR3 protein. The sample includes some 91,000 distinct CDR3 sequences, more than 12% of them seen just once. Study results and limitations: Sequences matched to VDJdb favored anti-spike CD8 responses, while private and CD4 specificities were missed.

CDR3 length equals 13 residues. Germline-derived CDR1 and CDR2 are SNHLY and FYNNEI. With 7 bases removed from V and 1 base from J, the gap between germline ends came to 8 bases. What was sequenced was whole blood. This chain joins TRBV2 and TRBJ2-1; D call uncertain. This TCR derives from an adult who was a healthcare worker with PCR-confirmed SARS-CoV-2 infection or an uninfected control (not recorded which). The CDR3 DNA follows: TGTGCCAGCACCACAGAATCCTACAATGAGCAGTTCTTC. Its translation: CASTTESYNEQFF.